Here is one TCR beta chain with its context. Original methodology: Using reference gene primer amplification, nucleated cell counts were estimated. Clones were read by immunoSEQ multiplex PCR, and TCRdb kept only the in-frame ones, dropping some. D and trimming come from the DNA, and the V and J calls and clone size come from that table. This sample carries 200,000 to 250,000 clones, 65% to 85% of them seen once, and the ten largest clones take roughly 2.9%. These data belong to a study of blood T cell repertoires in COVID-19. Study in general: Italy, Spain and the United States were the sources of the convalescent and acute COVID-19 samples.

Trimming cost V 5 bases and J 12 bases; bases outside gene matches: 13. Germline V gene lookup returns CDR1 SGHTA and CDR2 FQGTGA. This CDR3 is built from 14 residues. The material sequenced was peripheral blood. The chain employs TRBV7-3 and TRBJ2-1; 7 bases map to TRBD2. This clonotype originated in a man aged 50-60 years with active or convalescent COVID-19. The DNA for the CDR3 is TGTGCCAGCAGCACGCCTGGAGGGGAGGGAGGGCAGTTCTTC. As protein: CASSTPGGEGGQFF.